A single sample is the source of the 15 T cell receptor beta chains below, sequenced in a study of shared clonotypes between healthy human individuals. The method was immunoSEQ multiplex PCR; TCRdb's version includes in-frame clones alone and lacks a portion of them. The sample carries 98,000 or so clones, more than 65% recorded once. The sequencing sample was made of memory CD8+ T cells sorted from blood. Subset noted: CD45RO+ cells pooled with CCR7-negative TemRA cells. The receptors derive from a woman younger than 45 in good health.

The chain links TRBV25-1 to TRBJ2-7; TRBD1 aligns across 8 bases. Germline-derived CDR1 and CDR2 are MGHDK and SYGVNS. The CDR3 covers 16 residues. Germline trimming cut 5 bases from V and 3 bases from J; bases unmatched to any gene: 12. Here the CDR3 reads CASSQAPPDRVYEQYF. CDR3 bases: TGTGCCAGCAGTCAAGCCCCGCCGGACAGGGTCTACGAGCAGTACTTC.

This clone turned up a few times. The chain couples TRBV25-1 to TRBJ2-1; 10 bases fit TRBD1. Germline CDR1 is MGHDK and CDR2 is SYGVNS. With 2 bases clipped from V and 12 bases from J, the junction kept 4 bases outside the gene matches. The CDR3 consists of 13 residues. In DNA form, the CDR3 reads TGTGCCAGCAGTGAACCCAGGACAGGGGGGCAGTTCTTC. This encodes CASSEPRTGGQFF.

This chain links TRBV7-9 with TRBJ1-2; D gene ambiguous. The V end was cut by 3 bases, the J end by 4 bases, with 12 bases between. CDR1 SEHNR and CDR2 FQNEAQ come from the germline V gene (reference sequence). This CDR3 contains 14 residues. For the CDR3, the DNA is TGTGCCAGCAGCTTCGGCCAGGAGACCTATGGCTACACCTTC. Translated, it gives CASSFGQETYGYTF.

The chain is built from TRBV4-1 and TRBJ2-1; 12 bases map to TRBD2. The germline CDR1 and CDR2 sequences are MGHRA and YSYEKL. This CDR3 comprises 16 residues. V was pared by 4 bases and J by 8 bases, with 9 bases of the junction left unmatched. The DNA of the CDR3 is TGCGCCAGCAGCCTGACCGGACTAGCGGGGCCCTATGAGCAGTTCTTC. Its translation is CASSLTGLAGPYEQFF.

This clone has at least ten counts. The chain has TRBV6-1 and TRBJ1-1, with D possibly TRBD1 on 5 matching bases. This CDR3 has 13 amino acids. Germline-derived CDR1 and CDR2 are MNHNS and SASEGT. Trimming stripped 7 bases from V and 1 base from J, with 10 bases between. The CDR3: CASTQTENTEAFF. In DNA form, the CDR3 reads TGTGCCAGCACCCAGACAGAGAACACTGAAGCTTTCTTT.

The CDR3 here is CASSIGGTGELFF. CDR3 coding DNA: TGTGCCAGCAGCATAGGAGGTACCGGGGAGCTGTTTTTT. The rearrangement joins TRBV9 to TRBJ2-2; tentative D call: TRBD2 (5 bases). Germline V lookup: CDR1 SGDLS, CDR2 YYNGEE. V was clipped by 4 bases and J by 5 bases, with 9 bases between them. The CDR3 extends over 13 amino acids.

The chain recombines TRBV25-1 with TRBJ2-4; 7 nucleotides match TRBD1. Trimming cost V 5 bases and J 8 bases; bases outside gene matches: 9. The CDR3 has 14 amino acids. The germline CDR1 and CDR2 sequences are MGHDK and SYGVNS. In DNA form, the CDR3 reads TGTGCCAGCAGTCAGAGACAGGGTACGGACATTCAGTACTTC. Translating it yields CASSQRQGTDIQYF.

V gene TRBV7-2 combines with J gene TRBJ2-7, with TRBD2 identical over 12 bases. J gave up 6 bases and V 1 base, and 1 base lay outside the gene matches. This CDR3 has 14 residues. Germline V gene data show CDR1 as SGHTA and CDR2 as FQGNSA. The DNA of the CDR3 is TGTGCCAGCAGCTTAGTGGGACTAGCGGGCGAGCAGTACTTC. This encodes CASSLVGLAGEQYF.

The rearrangement links TRBV28 to TRBJ1-2, with D maybe TRBD1 (5 bases). CDR3 size: 15 residues. V lost 7 bases and J lost 0, with 15 bases in between. Per germline, CDR1 MDHEN and CDR2 SYDVKM. CDR3 protein: CASIPDRATNYGYTF. CDR3 DNA: TGTGCCAGCATCCCCGACAGAGCCACTAACTATGGCTACACCTTC.

The chain recombines TRBV13 with TRBJ2-1; 12 nucleotides align to TRBD1. The V gene end was trimmed by 2 bases and the J gene end by 7 bases; junction bases not matched to a gene: 3. In germline, CDR1 is PRHDT, CDR2 FYEKMQ (reference sequence). The CDR3 loop spans 15 amino acids. This CDR3 is CASSLWDRGQNEQFF. CDR3 sequence (DNA): TGTGCCAGCAGCTTATGGGACAGGGGGCAGAATGAGCAGTTCTTC.

The CDR3 DNA reads as TGTGCCAGCAGCCAAGTAGCAGCGGGAGTATACGAGCAGTACTTC. The encoded protein is CASSQVAAGVYEQYF. This chain connects TRBV4-2 to TRBJ2-7; 8 bases map to TRBD2. The CDR3 covers 15 residues. Trimming cost V 1 base and J 4 bases; bases outside gene matches: 6. Germline CDR1 LGHNA, CDR2 YNFKEQ.

This chain uses TRBV30 with TRBJ2-1, with 12 positions matching TRBD2. CDR1 GTSNPN and CDR2 SVGIG come from the germline V gene (reference sequence). The CDR3 totals 15 residues. The V gene end was trimmed by 5 bases and the J gene end by 2 bases; junction bases not matched to a gene: 4. DNA for the CDR3: TGTGCCTGGGCTAGCGGGAGGGCCCCCTACAATGAGCAGTTCTTC. Translated, it gives CAWASGRAPYNEQFF.

The V and J genes are TRBV2 and TRBJ1-1; maybe TRBD1 (5 bases). The length of the CDR3 is 15 residues. Germline lookup yields CDR1 SNHLY and CDR2 FYNNEI. V lost 3 bases to trimming and J lost 0 bases, with 11 bases between them. This CDR3 reads CASSDWAGMNTEAFF. Written as DNA, the CDR3 is TGTGCCAGCAGTGATTGGGCAGGGATGAACACTGAAGCTTTCTTT.

This chain uses TRBV27 with TRBJ2-3; D might be TRBD1 (6 bases). CDR3 length: 11 residues. Germline assignment: CDR1 MNHEY and CDR2 SMNVEV (reference sequence). The V and J ends lost 10 bases and 3 bases respectively, with 8 bases between them. In DNA, the CDR3 is TGTGCCACCCAGGGGACAGATACGCAGTATTTT. It is translated as CATQGTDTQYF.

V and J are TRBV7-2 and TRBJ2-7; D is tentatively TRBD1 or TRBD2 (6 bases each). Germline V gene sequence: CDR1 SGHTA, CDR2 FQGNSA. Trimming stripped 5 bases from V and 0 bases from J, with 11 bases between. The CDR3 loop spans 14 amino acids. CDR3 in amino acids: CASSGGLSSYEQYF. DNA for the CDR3: TGTGCCAGCAGCGGGGGGCTGAGCTCCTACGAGCAGTACTTC.